This passage covers 12 T cell receptor beta chains from one sample sequenced in a study of regulatory T cells in long-lasting Graves disease. Documented time point: persistent/refractory GD, antithyroid drugs over 5 years with positive TRAb. The TCR library was prepared using RNA isolated from PBMCs. Sequencing libraries for TCR beta were prepared with iRepertoire HTBI primers and Arm-PCR of CDR3 regions. TCRdb re-called the multiplex PCR reads with MiXCR, one entry per CDR3 protein. The sample holds around 400,000 distinct CDR3 sequences, about 25% seen once. The sequencing used peripheral blood mononuclear cells (PBMCs), collected when the disease was refractory, from a patient treated with antithyroid drugs. The source of these receptors is a female donor with Graves disease.

This chain connects TRBV19 to TRBJ1-1; D gene ambiguous. The length of the CDR3 is 15 residues. Between the trimmed V and J ends, which lost 3 bases and 0 bases, there was a span of 11 bases. Germline CDR1 LNHDA, CDR2 SQIVND (reference sequence). DNA of the CDR3: TGTGCCAGTAGTATCGGTAGGGTAATGAACACTGAAGCTTTCTTT. It is translated as CASSIGRVMNTEAFF. Full variable domain (rest looked up from reference TRBV19 and TRBJ1-1): DGGITQSPKYLFRKEGQNVTLSCEQNLNHDAMYWYRQDPGQGLRLIYYSQIVNDFQKGDIAEGYSVSREKKESFPLTVTSAQKNPTAFYLCASSIGRVMNTEAFFGQGTRLTVV.

This clonotype was seen a few times. The V and J genes are TRBV6-9 and TRBJ2-7, with 7 bases lining up with TRBD1. Germline V gene sequence: CDR1 MNHGY, CDR2 SVAAGI. This CDR3 comprises 17 residues. V lost 3 bases to trimming and J lost 0 bases; unmatched junction nucleotides: 11. CDR3 loop: CASSYRGQALSSYEQYF. The DNA for the CDR3 is TGTGCCAGCAGTTACCGCGGACAGGCACTGTCCTCCTACGAGCAGTACTTC.

The V call is TRBV19, the J call TRBJ2-2, with D unclear. CDR1 and CDR2 from the germline V gene are LNHDA and SQIVND (reference sequence). Trimming removed 3 bases at V and 4 bases at J, with 9 bases between. This CDR3 spans 14 amino acids. The CDR3 reads CASSITSSTGELFF. In DNA, the CDR3 is TGTGCCAGTAGTATCACGTCGAGCACCGGGGAGCTGTTTTTT.

The chain recombines TRBV6-1 with TRBJ1-1, with D perhaps TRBD1 (6 bases). CDR3 length: 13 amino acids. CDR1 is MNHNS and CDR2 is SASEGT in the germline V gene. V was pared by 7 bases and J by 3 bases, with 12 bases between. For the CDR3, the DNA is TGTGCCAGCAAAGCAGGACAGCACACTGAAGCTTTCTTT. Protein sequence: CASKAGQHTEAFF.

This clonotype was detected ten times or more. The V and J genes are TRBV7-2 and TRBJ2-7, with D possibly being TRBD2 (6 bases). V lost 1 base, J lost 3 bases, and 10 bases lay in between. The CDR3 has 14 residues. Germline V lookup: CDR1 SGHTA, CDR2 FQGNSA. Here the CDR3 reads CASSLESAGYEQYF. In DNA, the CDR3 is TGTGCCAGCAGCTTAGAATCAGCGGGCTACGAGCAGTACTTC.

This clonotype was seen ten or more times. The rearrangement uses TRBV12-3 or TRBV12-4 and TRBJ1-2, with D tentatively TRBD1 (6 bases). Trimming removed 3 bases at V and 2 bases at J, with 19 bases between. The CDR3 loop spans 17 amino acids. CDR3 bases: TGTGCCAGCAGTTTTTTCCCAACCTGGGACACCAACTATGGCTACACCTTC. Its protein product is CASSFFPTWDTNYGYTF.

As concerns this clonotype: At one end the junction does not follow the germline gene, possibly because of a read error. This chain connects TRBV5-1 to TRBJ1-6, with 11 bases that match TRBD1. This CDR3 has 17 residues. CDR1 and CDR2 from the germline V gene are SGHRS and YFSETQ. DNA of the CDR3: TGCGCCAGCAGCACGCTAGGACAGGGGGCGTATAATTCGCCCCTCCACTTT. It yields the protein CASSTLGQGAYNSPLHF.

The gene calls are TRBV5-5 and TRBJ2-5, with D tentatively TRBD1 or TRBD2 (6 bases each). This CDR3 has 15 amino acids. V was pared by 4 bases and J by 5 bases, with 18 bases between. The germline CDR1 and CDR2 sequences are SGHKS and YYEKEE (reference sequence). The CDR3 DNA reads as TGTGCCAGCAGCCCTCTGAGGGGGGCAGGGGAGACCCAGTACTTC. It encodes CASSPLRGAGETQYF.

The genes are TRBV19 and TRBJ1-5; the D is unclear. This CDR3 is 14 amino acids long. Trimming shortened V by 1 base and J by 11 bases, and 15 bases separated the two germline ends. Germline loops: CDR1 LNHDA, CDR2 SQIVND (reference sequence). The CDR3, as DNA: TGTGCCAGTAGTATAGCACAGTTCCTATCGGCCCAGCATTTT. The encoded protein is CASSIAQFLSAQHF.

This clonotype was counted a few times. This sequence joins TRBV6-5 and TRBJ1-2; D unclear. The CDR3 has 15 residues. Germline CDR1 reads MNHEY; CDR2 reads SVGAGI. The V end was cut by 4 bases, the J end by 0 bases, with 12 bases between. DNA of the CDR3: TGTGCCAGCAGTTGGGCATATAAGACTAACTATGGCTACACCTTC. Its protein is CASSWAYKTNYGYTF.

This chain uses TRBV20-1 with TRBJ1-1; unclear D gene. CDR3 length: 15 residues. Trimming pared 0 bases from V and 0 bases from J, leaving 11 bases between. Looked up from germline, CDR1 is DFQATT and CDR2 is SNEGSKA (reference sequence). CDR3 protein: CSARDTVRMNTEAFF. The CDR3 coding sequence is TGCAGTGCTAGAGATACTGTCAGGATGAACACTGAAGCTTTCTTT.

Regarding this clonotype: The junction departs from the called germline gene at one end, perhaps through a read error. The CDR3 DNA reads as TGCAGTGCCTCAGCGAACAGGGGCTATGGCCACACCTTC. Its translation: CSASANRGYGHTF. The chain is built from TRBV20-1 and TRBJ1-2, with 7 bases lining up with TRBD1. Germline CDR1 DFQATT, CDR2 SNEGSKA (reference sequence). The CDR3 runs 13 residues.